Presented here are 14 T cell receptor beta chains from one specimen sequenced in a study of CD8 T cells in ankylosing spondylitis. Their antigens remain unidentified. Study-level results: Characteristic of ankylosing spondylitis blood, it appeared, was a TCR beta motif comprising several highly homologous variants.

MiXCR, applied by TCRdb to the 5' RACE reads, yields one record per CDR3 protein. The sample lists about 420,000 distinct CDR3 sequences; around 20% were seen once. Sequenced: blood, either unsorted or a sorted T cell fraction (not recorded which). The receptors were sampled from a male donor with ankylosing spondylitis.

This clonotype has a count of ten or more. The rearrangement uses TRBV10-3 and TRBJ2-7; D may correspond to TRBD1 or TRBD2 (5 bases each). Germline V gives CDR1 ENHRY, CDR2 SYGVKD. V lost 10 bases and J 0 bases, leaving 13 bases between the germline ends. CDR3 size: 13 residues. The CDR3 nucleotides are TGTGCCACCTTAGACGGGACCTCCTACGAGCAGTACTTC. Translation gives CATLDGTSYEQYF.

The chain combines TRBV5-6 with TRBJ2-2, with a possible D match to TRBD1 (5 bases). Looked up from germline, CDR1 is SGHDT and CDR2 is YYEEEE. The V gene lost 2 bases and the J gene lost 4 bases, with 12 bases spanning the gap. This CDR3 has 15 amino acids. Here the CDR3 reads CASSLGVPPTGELFF. The DNA for the CDR3 is TGTGCCAGCAGCTTAGGGGTACCCCCCACCGGGGAGCTGTTTTTT.

Only a few counts were recorded for this clonotype. The gene calls are TRBV12-3 or TRBV12-4 and TRBJ2-1; D may match TRBD1 or TRBD2 (6 bases each). The V gene lost 8 bases and the J gene lost 10 bases, with 21 bases spanning the gap. This CDR3 contains 14 residues. The CDR3 region is CASHREGVGGEQFF. The CDR3 DNA reads TGTGCCAGCCACAGGGAAGGGGTGGGGGGCGAGCAGTTCTTC.

The V gene is TRBV6-5, the J gene TRBJ2-2; the match to TRBD2 covers 7 bases. The junction had 10 bases not matched to a gene; V was cut back by 4 bases and J by 2 bases. Germline CDR1 reads MNHEY; CDR2 reads SVGAGI. The CDR3 runs 17 residues. CDR3 bases: TGTGCCAGCAGTTCCCCCAGCGGGGCAGATAACACCGGGGAGCTGTTTTTT. Translation: CASSSPSGADNTGELFF.

V and J are TRBV21-1 and TRBJ2-4; the D call of TRBD1 is as the table states it, not checked on the DNA. TRBV21-1 is noted as a pseudogene. There are 15 residues in the CDR3. CDR3 nucleotide sequence: TGTGCCAGCACCCCGGGAGCGGGGGGCAAAAACATTCAGTACTTC. Translating gives CASTPGAGGKNIQYF.

This clonotype was counted between two and nine times. V usage is TRBV5-1 and J usage is TRBJ2-2, with TRBD1 matching 7 bases. Germline loops: CDR1 SGHRS, CDR2 YFSETQ. The CDR3 consists of 15 residues. Trimming at V came to 4 bases and at J to 2 bases, leaving 5 bases not matched to a gene. The DNA of the CDR3 is TGCGCCAGCAGCGTGCGACAGGGTAACACCGGGGAGCTGTTTTTT. This sequence encodes CASSVRQGNTGELFF.

This clonotype was picked up a small number of times. This sequence joins TRBV4-1 and TRBJ1-4; TRBD1 matches 8 bases. CDR1 is MGHRA, CDR2 YSYEKL, per germline. The CDR3 covers 17 residues. Losses at the gene ends were 8 bases for V and 3 bases for J; bases not matched to a gene: 14. This CDR3 reads CASSIRLDRDPNEKLFF. The CDR3 region has the DNA TGCGCCAGCTCAATAAGATTGGACAGGGATCCTAATGAAAAACTGTTTTTT.

The V gene is TRBV5-1, the J gene TRBJ2-1; TRBD2 matches at 7 bases. V dropped 3 bases and J dropped 0; count of bases not matched to a gene: 12. This CDR3 has 18 amino acids. Germline V CDR1 and CDR2: SGHRS, YFSETQ. The CDR3 region has the DNA TGCGCCAGCAGCTCAGACCCTAGCGGCCCTCTCTCCTACAATGAGCAGTTCTTC. This translates into CASSSDPSGPLSYNEQFF. Supplemented by reference TRBV5-1 and TRBJ2-1, the full variable domain reads KAGVTQTPRYLIKTRGQQVTLSCSPISGHRSVSWYQQTPGQGLQFLFEYFSETQRNKGNFPGRFSGRQFSNSRSEMNVSTLELGDSALYLCASSSDPSGPLSYNEQFFGPGTRLTVL.

This clonotype was found a few times. V and J are TRBV4-1 and TRBJ1-4; D gene ambiguous. CDR3 length: 15 residues. V shed 0 bases and J shed 8 bases, with 13 bases lying between them. Germline V gene sequence: CDR1 MGHRA, CDR2 YSYEKL. The CDR3 nucleotides are TGCGCCAGCAGCCAAGAGCCGGGTCTGATGGAAAAACTGTTTTTT. This codes for CASSQEPGLMEKLFF.

The rearrangement joins TRBV29-1 to TRBJ2-7, with D possibly matching TRBD2 (6 bases). This CDR3 has 13 residues. V dropped 6 bases and J dropped 5 bases, with 17 bases sitting between them. From germline, CDR1 is SQVTM and CDR2 ANQGSEA. The CDR3 bases are TGCAGCGTCCTCAAGACTAGGACCCACGAGCAGTACTTC. Encoded protein: CSVLKTRTHEQYF.

The chain uses TRBV3-1 and TRBJ2-5; 8 bases agree with TRBD2. The CDR3 is 13 amino acids. Germline values: CDR1 LGHDT, CDR2 YNNKEL (reference sequence). V was clipped by 5 bases and J by 5 bases; unmatched bases: 4. The CDR3 nucleotides are TGTGCCAGCAGCGAGGGACTAGGGGAGACCCAGTACTTC. Amino acid sequence: CASSEGLGETQYF.

CDR3 sequence (DNA): TGCAGCGTCAGAAACCGGGCCCCGAGGGATGAGCAGTTCTTC. Translated, it gives CSVRNRAPRDEQFF. The chain employs TRBV29-1 and TRBJ2-1; the D gene is possibly TRBD2 (5 bases). This CDR3 spans 14 amino acids. Trimming removed 6 bases from V and 8 bases from J, with 20 bases in between. Germline V gene sequence: CDR1 SQVTM, CDR2 ANQGSEA.

This chain links TRBV6-5 with TRBJ2-3; no definite D call. Trimming cost V 0 bases and J 4 bases, with 11 bases left between them. The CDR3 runs 15 residues. The germline V gene encodes CDR1 MNHEY and CDR2 SVGAGI. The CDR3 spells CASSYSSTGPDTQYF. Here the CDR3 DNA reads TGTGCCAGCAGTTACTCCTCTACCGGACCAGATACGCAGTATTTT.

The rearrangement joins TRBV18 to TRBJ2-7; possible D gene TRBD1, 6 bases. The germline gives CDR1 KGHSH, CDR2 LQKENI. With 3 bases removed from V and 7 bases from J, the gap between germline ends came to 7 bases. The length of the CDR3 is 11 residues. CDR3 nucleotides: TGTGCCAGCTCACCGGGGACAGAGCAGTACTTC. It specifies CASSPGTEQYF.